This T cell receptor beta chain was sequenced during a study of cytomegalovirus exposure and HLA in healthy donors. At the level of the study: Among about 179 million T cells, an earlier analysis found 120 million or so unique TCR beta sequences. General study findings and limits: The study found most TCR sequences rare, yet found some public TCRs in many donors. The only immune exposure information that was available was CMV serostatus.

13 Jbeta primers and 60 Vbeta primers were used for the PCR. Data came from immunoSEQ multiplex PCR; TCRdb stores just in-frame clones and leaves some out. The sample includes some 200,000 clones. Remarks on this clone: The antigen remains undetermined.

Nominally healthy donors provided the samples, though records likely missed some immune exposures. Input material: PBMCs. The receptor's source is a girl aged 2-10 years in good health and CMV-seropositive.

The CDR3 DNA is TGTGCCAGCAGCTTAGGACAGGGGGCCACTAATGAAAAACTGTTTTTT. Encoded protein: CASSLGQGATNEKLFF. This sequence joins TRBV11-2 and TRBJ1-4; 10 bases agree with TRBD1. CDR3 size: 16 residues. Trimming at V came to 1 base and at J to 2 bases, leaving 1 base not matched to a gene. Germline CDR1 reads SGHAT; CDR2 reads FQNNGV.